This passage covers 28 T cell receptor beta chains from one sample sequenced in a study of CD8 T cells in ankylosing spondylitis. TCRdb reprocessed the 5' RACE reads with MiXCR, giving one entry per CDR3 protein. The top ten hold 0.45% to 0.6% of the sample, which has 700,000 to 850,000 distinct CDR3 sequences, 10% to 15% seen once. No antigen has been identified for these receptors. Broader study findings: Among TCR beta sequences, a motif of 7 to 9 highly homologous variants appeared characteristic of ankylosing spondylitis blood.

Sample: blood, either unsorted or a sorted T cell fraction (not recorded which). All receptors come from a male donor with ankylosing spondylitis.

The chain couples TRBV18 to TRBJ2-3, with D possibly matching TRBD2 (5 bases). The V end lost 0 bases, the J end lost 3 bases, and 10 bases lay between the germline ends. Germline V lookup: CDR1 KGHSH, CDR2 LQKENI. There are 15 residues in the CDR3. This CDR3 is CASSPPAGPTDTQYF. CDR3 sequence (DNA): TGTGCCAGCTCACCACCGGCGGGCCCGACAGATACGCAGTATTTT. Drawing the rest from reference TRBV18 and TRBJ2-3, the complete variable domain is NAGVMQNPRHLVRRRGQEARLRCSPMKGHSHVYWYRQLPEEGLKFMVYLQKENIIDESGMPKERFSAEFPKEGPSILRIQQVVRGDSAAYFCASSPPAGPTDTQYFGPGTRLTVL.

J is TRBJ2-7 and V is TRBV20-1, with D perhaps TRBD1 (6 bases). V lost 6 bases to trimming and J lost 5 bases, with 14 bases between them. The CDR3 totals 12 residues. CDR1 and CDR2 from the germline V gene are DFQATT and SNEGSKA (reference sequence). CDR3 nucleotide sequence: TGCAGTGCCTCCCCGGACAGAAACGAGCAGTACTTC. This sequence encodes CSASPDRNEQYF.

The chain couples TRBV5-1 to TRBJ2-2; D unclear. There are 16 residues in the CDR3. Germline values: CDR1 SGHRS, CDR2 YFSETQ. Trimming left V 1 base short and J 6 bases short, with 16 bases between. In nucleotides, the CDR3 is TGCGCCAGCAGCTTGAGAGGTTCGCCATCCGCCGGGGAGCTGTTTTTT. Translated: CASSLRGSPSAGELFF.

The chain is built from TRBV7-8 and TRBJ2-7; possibly TRBD1 for D (5 bases). This CDR3 contains 16 residues. CDR1 SGHVS and CDR2 FQNEAQ come from the germline V gene. The V gene lost 1 base and the J gene lost 0 bases, with 13 bases spanning the gap. The CDR3: CASSLEGLLSSYEQYF. In nucleotides, the CDR3 is TGTGCCAGCAGCTTAGAGGGGCTCCTGAGCTCCTACGAGCAGTACTTC. Supplemented by reference TRBV7-8 and TRBJ2-7, the full variable domain reads GAGVSQSPRYKVAKRGQDVALRCDPISGHVSLFWYQQALGQGPEFLTYFQNEAQLDKSGLPSDRFFAERPEGSVSTLKIQRTQQEDSAVYLCASSLEGLLSSYEQYFGPGTRLTVT.

The CDR3 DNA sequence: TGTGCCAGCTCACCGACAGGTTTGACTGAAGCTTTCTTT. Its protein product is CASSPTGLTEAFF. The V call is TRBV18, the J call TRBJ1-1; tentatively, D is TRBD1 (6 bases). Germline V lookup: CDR1 KGHSH, CDR2 LQKENI. The CDR3 consists of 13 residues. The V end lost 3 bases, the J end lost 5 bases, and 10 bases lay between the germline ends.

The chain carries TRBV4-3 and TRBJ1-3; no clear D gene. The V gene lost 1 base and the J gene lost 3 bases, with 7 bases spanning the gap. Germline CDR1 and CDR2: LGHNA and YSLEER. The CDR3 sequence is 14 residues long. CDR3 sequence: CASSQARIGNTIYF. The CDR3 DNA sequence: TGCGCCAGCAGCCAAGCAAGGATTGGAAACACCATATATTTT.

This clonotype was seen more than once but under ten times. The genes are TRBV9 and TRBJ2-5, with 8 bases fitting TRBD2. Losses at the gene ends were 4 bases for V and 0 bases for J; bases not matched to a gene: 11. Germline CDR1 is SGDLS and CDR2 is YYNGEE. This CDR3 is built from 17 residues. The CDR3 DNA reads TGTGCCAGCAGCAGCTTTCGCGGGGGGCCGTACCAAGAGACCCAGTACTTC. It codes for CASSSFRGGPYQETQYF.

This sequence joins TRBV6-1 and TRBJ1-2; D may be TRBD1 (5 bases). Per the germline V gene, CDR1 is MNHNS and CDR2 is SASEGT. V lost 4 bases, J lost 4 bases, and 10 bases lay in between. The CDR3 length is 13 residues. CDR3 sequence: CASSGTRGYGYTF. CDR3 coding DNA: TGTGCCAGCAGTGGGACACGGGGCTATGGCTACACCTTC.

The sample holds a few counts of this clonotype. The rearrangement links TRBV20-1 to TRBJ2-3; D gene unclear. The ends were cut back, 6 bases at V and 2 bases at J, with 12 bases in the middle. The CDR3 extends over 13 amino acids. From germline, CDR1 is DFQATT and CDR2 SNEGSKA (reference sequence). CDR3 nucleotide sequence: TGCAGTGCGGTACCCTCCTTCACAGATACGCAGTATTTT. It encodes CSAVPSFTDTQYF.

The genes are TRBV5-1 and TRBJ2-7; possible D gene TRBD2, 5 bases. Trimming left V 4 bases short and J 7 bases short, with 15 bases between. CDR1 SGHRS and CDR2 YFSETQ come from the germline V gene. The CDR3 consists of 13 residues. CDR3 sequence (DNA): TGCGCCAGCAGCCCCGGGGTAGCGAGGGAGCAGTACTTC. Its protein product is CASSPGVAREQYF.

V is TRBV3-1 and J is TRBJ2-2; TRBD1 matches 10 bases. The junction had 5 bases not matched to a gene; V was cut back by 0 bases and J by 4 bases. The CDR3 runs 17 residues. CDR1 and CDR2 (germline): LGHDT, YNNKEL (reference sequence). The CDR3 region is CASSQEGGTGVTGELFF. CDR3 DNA sequence: TGTGCCAGCAGCCAAGAAGGAGGGACAGGGGTCACCGGGGAGCTGTTTTTT.

The J gene is TRBJ2-1, the V gene TRBV20-1; TRBD2 agrees at 10 bases. This CDR3 comprises 14 residues. Unmatched junction bases numbered 6, after V lost 3 bases and J lost 7 bases. Germline V gives CDR1 DFQATT, CDR2 SNEGSKA (reference sequence). CDR3 nucleotides: TGCAGTGCTAGGCGTAGCGGGAGGCCTAATGAGCAGTTCTTC. It yields the protein CSARRSGRPNEQFF.

This rearrangement joins TRBV12-3 or TRBV12-4 to TRBJ2-3; TRBD2 matches 10 bases. The CDR3 length is 15 residues. Trimming at V came to 5 bases and at J to 5 bases, leaving 7 bases not matched to a gene. CDR3 DNA: TGTGCCAGCAGTCGAGCGGGAGGGCCGAAAGATACGCAGTATTTT. Translated: CASSRAGGPKDTQYF.

This clonotype was observed a handful of times. This rearrangement joins TRBV7-2 to TRBJ2-7, with no clear D. Trimming took 1 base from V and 2 from J, leaving 12 bases between them. Germline values: CDR1 SGHTA, CDR2 FQGNSA. The CDR3 spans 15 residues. This chain's CDR3 is CASSLGAQRTYEQYF. In nucleotides, the CDR3 is TGTGCCAGCAGCTTAGGGGCTCAACGAACCTACGAGCAGTACTTC.

The genes are TRBV27 and TRBJ2-1, with TRBD2 matching over 7 bases. Trimming took 5 bases from V and 1 from J; bases not matched to a gene: 11. Germline CDR1 and CDR2: MNHEY and SMNVEV (reference sequence). This CDR3 region has 17 residues. CDR3 residues: CASSPTPYGGSYNEQFF. CDR3 DNA: TGTGCCAGCAGTCCAACTCCTTACGGGGGGTCCTACAATGAGCAGTTCTTC.

The chain is built from TRBV10-3 and TRBJ1-6; the D gene is possibly TRBD1 (5 bases). Trimming shortened V by 3 bases and J by 10 bases, and 10 bases separated the two germline ends. Per the germline V gene, CDR1 is ENHRY and CDR2 is SYGVKD. The length of the CDR3 is 13 residues. The CDR3: CAISDRVYSPLHF. In nucleotides, the CDR3 is TGTGCCATCAGTGACAGGGTTTACTCACCCCTCCACTTT.

This rearrangement joins TRBV7-2 to TRBJ2-3; unclear D gene. CDR3 length: 14 residues. Trimming removed 0 bases at V and 7 bases at J, with 11 bases between. Germline CDR1 and CDR2: SGHTA and FQGNSA. Here the CDR3 reads CASSLASALHTQYF. The CDR3 DNA is TGTGCCAGCAGCTTAGCATCGGCATTGCATACGCAGTATTTT. The whole variable domain, filled in from reference TRBV7-2 and TRBJ2-3, reads GAGVSQSPSNKVTEKGKDVELRCDPISGHTALYWYRQSLGQGLEFLIYFQGNSAPDKSGLPSDRFSAERTGGSVSTLTIQRTQQEDSAVYLCASSLASALHTQYFGPGTRLTVL.

This clonotype was seen ten or more times. The rearrangement uses TRBV10-3 and TRBJ2-1; 11 bases fit TRBD2. V shed 11 bases, J shed 4 bases, and the junction held 19 bases outside the gene matches. Germline CDR1 and CDR2: ENHRY and SYGVKD. The CDR3 is 18 amino acids. The CDR3 coding sequence is TGTGCCGTGAAGGGATTAGCGGGAGGGCAAAAGGGTTACAATGAGCAGTTCTTC. It yields the protein CAVKGLAGGQKGYNEQFF.

This clonotype appeared a few times. The V gene is TRBV11-2, the J gene TRBJ2-7; D is ambiguous. V was clipped by 3 bases and J by 6 bases, with 18 bases between them. The CDR3 length is 15 residues. Germline-derived CDR1 and CDR2 are SGHAT and FQNNGV. This chain's CDR3 is CASSLRQRSRREQYF. The CDR3 DNA reads as TGTGCCAGCAGCTTGCGGCAACGGAGTAGGCGCGAGCAGTACTTC.

V gene TRBV3-1 combines with J gene TRBJ2-7; perhaps TRBD2 as D (6 bases). Germline V gives CDR1 LGHDT, CDR2 YNNKEL (reference sequence). V was clipped by 3 bases and J by 7 bases, with 19 bases between them. The CDR3 is made up of 15 amino acids. CDR3 nucleotides: TGTGCCAGCAGCCAGCTCGGGACTTACCTGGGGGAGCAGTACTTC. As protein: CASSQLGTYLGEQYF.

The chain carries TRBV20-1 and TRBJ1-5; D possibly corresponds to TRBD1 (6 bases). Germline V gene sequence: CDR1 DFQATT, CDR2 SNEGSKA (reference sequence). V gave up 5 bases and J gave up 0 bases, with 11 bases separating them. This CDR3 region has 14 residues. CDR3 residues: CSAGQHLSNQPQHF. The CDR3 DNA reads as TGCAGTGCTGGACAGCACCTTAGCAATCAGCCCCAGCATTTT.

There are a few counts of this clonotype. This chain joins TRBV5-1 and TRBJ2-2, with D perhaps TRBD2 (6 bases). V was shortened by 1 base and J by 2 bases, with 12 bases between the two germline ends. This CDR3 region has 16 residues. Germline assignment: CDR1 SGHRS and CDR2 YFSETQ. The CDR3 spells CASSLFGSGNTGELFF. In DNA form, the CDR3 reads TGCGCCAGCAGCTTGTTCGGTAGCGGAAACACCGGGGAGCTGTTTTTT.

This clonotype occurred a few times. The gene calls are TRBV6-1 and TRBJ2-7; the D gene is possibly TRBD2 (5 bases). CDR1 and CDR2 from the germline V gene are MNHNS and SASEGT. The CDR3 sequence is 15 residues long. With 7 bases removed from V and 2 bases from J, the gap between germline ends came to 18 bases. The CDR3, as DNA: TGTGCCAGCAATAAGACCGGGGTGGGGACCTACGAGCAGTACTTC. Amino acid sequence: CASNKTGVGTYEQYF.

This clonotype was detected once. The V gene is TRBV6-5, the J gene TRBJ1-6; TRBD1 matches at 11 bases. Germline CDR1 and CDR2: MNHEY and SVGAGI. The V and J ends lost 1 base and 9 bases, in that order; junction bases with no gene match: 5. The length of the CDR3 is 16 residues. The CDR3 DNA sequence: TGTGCCAGCAGTTACTTGGACAGGGGGCCCGGTTCACCCCTCCACTTT. It yields the protein CASSYLDRGPGSPLHF.

The rearrangement joins TRBV27 to TRBJ1-4; D is unresolved. The CDR3 spans 14 residues. Trimming left V 5 bases short and J 6 bases short, with 13 bases between. CDR1 MNHEY and CDR2 SMNVEV come from the germline V gene (reference sequence). As DNA, the CDR3 is TGTGCCAGCAGTCCCCGCGCCAGTTATGAAAAACTGTTTTTT. This translates into CASSPRASYEKLFF.

This clonotype was seen ten or more times. V gene TRBV5-1 combines with J gene TRBJ1-2; D unclear. V was cut by 4 bases and J by 8 bases, with 15 bases left in between. Germline CDR1 SGHRS, CDR2 YFSETQ. The CDR3 covers 13 residues. The chain's CDR3 is CASSPDGRQGYTF. CDR3 bases: TGCGCCAGCAGCCCGGACGGGCGCCAAGGCTACACCTTC.

The CDR3 nucleotides read TGTGCCAGCAGCTTAGTCGGGCAGTCGAACACTGAAGCTTTCTTT. Translated: CASSLVGQSNTEAFF. This chain links TRBV7-2 with TRBJ1-1; D gene unclear. Deletions cut 1 base from V and 1 base from J, with 10 bases between. Germline V lookup: CDR1 SGHTA, CDR2 FQGNSA. The CDR3 runs to 15 residues.

A few counts support this clonotype. The genes are TRBV12-3 or TRBV12-4 and TRBJ2-3, with 9 bases lining up with TRBD2. The CDR3 extends over 15 amino acids. V trimming: 1 base; J trimming: 4 bases; junction bases outside the gene matches: 3. The CDR3, as DNA: TGTGCCAGCAGTTTAGGCCTAGCGGGATCAGATACGCAGTATTTT. It specifies CASSLGLAGSDTQYF.